This T cell receptor beta chain was captured in a study of T cell repertoires in cytomegalovirus infection (dated by TCRdb to the late 2010s). Describing the broader study: The HLA type of each donor mattered for the analysis, because public TCR beta signatures pointed to carriage of CMV infection along with the matching HLA type.

What the study reported, not specific to this receptor: Cumulative frequency of public TCR beta family members discriminated carriers of CMV infection plus the relevant HLA type in this cohort and an independent approximately 350-donor cohort. The ex vivo response was dominated by HLA-C-restricted CMV-specific TCR beta clonotypes, which also provided the single most frequent clonotype in two of eight donors.

The instrument given in TCRdb is Illumina HiSeq 1500. The raw public reads went through TCRdb reprocessing: fastp at Q25, MiXCR clone calling, in-frame beta chains kept. Each entry merges the rows of one CDR3 protein and shows their most common DNA and genes. This sample holds about 160,000 distinct CDR3 sequences; roughly 15% were observed only once. The ten largest account for under 20% of the sample. Including cysteine and phenylalanine, the CDR3 has 16 amino acids. The kept DNA is CDR3 alone, 48 bases in frame from the first base. Trimming removed 3 bases from V and 7 bases from J, leaving 21 bases between the germline ends. The germline V gene sets CDR1 to LGHNA and CDR2 to YSLEER. This clonotype was found a few times. The antigen it recognizes is unknown. No base qualities exist here, and no much larger clone lies one base off it.

This receptor was taken from a human donor in good health (CMV status not recorded). Some clones in this sample may be carry-over from other donors' samples. Sequencing used CD8+ T cells from PBMCs. The rearranged chain carries TRBV4-3 and TRBJ1-2, with a weak D call of TRBD1 (5 bases match). The CDR3: CASSHVQGQPSGGYTF. The sequence in DNA is TGCGCCAGCAGCCACGTTCAGGGCCAACCTTCGGGTGGCTACACCTTC.